The entry below describes one T cell receptor (beta chain). Its cognate antigen has yet to be identified. Base qualities were left out, and no much larger clone turns up one base away. This sample is part of a study of T cell changes during pregnancy in multiple sclerosis (dated by TCRdb to about 2019). Regarding the research as a whole: Changes in the T cell repertoire over the course of pregnancy were examined in this study in women with multiple sclerosis.

CDR3 length: 18 amino acids, cysteine to phenylalanine. CDR3 DNA only is kept here, 54 bases in frame from base 1. The CDR1 and CDR2 encoded by the germline V gene are SGHTA and FQGNSA. V loses 1 base of germline sequence and J loses 4 bases, and the interval between the two ends is 22 bases. To prepare the library, the immunoSEQ multiplex PCR assay was applied. Imported from immuneACCESS, the table was reduced by TCRdb to in-frame sequences with V and J called. These copies leave out some clones; in studies compared against another copy, an unresolved V gene accounts for under half, and the cause of the remainder is not known. The sample table contains 25,000 to 35,000 clones; only one count was recorded for almost 90% of them. About 0.7% of the sample lies in the top ten.

The sample in question was CD4+ T cells from peripheral blood mononuclear cells, obtained in the first trimester of pregnancy. In this chain, TRBV7-2 is recombined with TRBJ1-2; the D gene identity is not certain. This sequence was found in a female donor in good health, enrolled as a control in a pregnancy study. The CDR3 in this case is CASSLVSTQSGRGYGYTF. The nucleotide sequence reads as follows: TGTGCCAGCAGCTTAGTTTCCACACAAAGCGGGCGAGGCTATGGCTACACCTTC.